Listed here are 13 T cell receptor beta chains from one sample, sequenced in a study of shared clonotypes between healthy human individuals. Repertoires were generated with immunoSEQ multiplex PCR, while TCRdb's copy carries only in-frame clones and drops some. The profile shows more than 1.2 million clones, 97% to 99% of them singletons. Material: naive CD4+ T cells sorted from blood. Subset here: CD45RA+ positively selected. Receptors were obtained from a man aged 30 to 45 in good health.

V usage is TRBV19 and J usage is TRBJ2-5; D is perhaps TRBD2 (5 bases). CDR1 and CDR2 (germline): LNHDA, SQIVND (reference sequence). Trimming took off 11 bases at V and 0 bases at J, with 13 bases between the two ends. The CDR3 consists of 13 residues. The chain's CDR3 is CASCGQNQETQYF. In DNA form, the CDR3 reads TGTGCCTCCTGCGGGCAAAACCAAGAGACCCAGTACTTC.

In this sample, this clone turned up once. The gene calls are TRBV4-3 and TRBJ2-2; no clear D gene. The CDR3 runs to 15 residues. Germline values: CDR1 LGHNA, CDR2 YSLEER. The V gene lost 3 bases and the J gene lost 4 bases, with 12 bases spanning the gap. The CDR3 protein is CASSQDKGITGELFF. CDR3 nucleotide sequence: TGCGCCAGCAGCCAGGATAAAGGGATCACCGGGGAGCTGTTTTTT.

The rearrangement links TRBV19 to TRBJ2-2; D may be TRBD1 (6 bases). This CDR3 is 15 amino acids long. Germline lookup yields CDR1 LNHDA and CDR2 SQIVND (reference sequence). V was trimmed by 4 bases and J by 5 bases, leaving 14 bases between them. Written as DNA, the CDR3 is TGTGCCAGTAGTACACTACAGGGTGGGACCGGGGAGCTGTTTTTT. Amino acids: CASSTLQGGTGELFF.

The chain has TRBV5-6 and TRBJ2-7, with 7 bases fitting TRBD2. The CDR3 consists of 14 residues. The germline CDR1 and CDR2 sequences are SGHDT and YYEEEE. V shed 5 bases and J 2 bases; nucleotides not matched to a gene: 7. The CDR3 bases are TGTGCCAGCAGAGGGACGGGAGGACCCTACGAGCAGTACTTC. Translating it yields CASRGTGGPYEQYF.

This rearrangement joins TRBV25-1 to TRBJ2-5; D is uncertain. Trimming took off 0 bases at V and 7 bases at J, with 15 bases between the two ends. The germline CDR1 and CDR2 sequences are MGHDK and SYGVNS. The CDR3 extends over 15 amino acids. The CDR3 bases are TGTGCCAGCAGTGAATATTCAGGCAGGACGGGGACCCAGTACTTC. Protein product: CASSEYSGRTGTQYF.

The genes are TRBV6-5 and TRBJ2-3; D gene unclear. Germline V gene lookup returns CDR1 MNHEY and CDR2 SVGAGI. Trimming took off 5 bases at V and 0 bases at J, with 12 bases between the two ends. The CDR3 loop spans 15 amino acids. The CDR3 DNA is TGTGCCAGCAGTACAACTACTCCTAGCACAGATACGCAGTATTTT. Translating gives CASSTTTPSTDTQYF.

The V call is TRBV5-6, the J call TRBJ2-3; 10 positions match TRBD2. The V gene's germline CDR1 is SGHDT and CDR2 YYEEEE. The V and J ends lost 0 bases and 0 bases, in that order; junction bases with no gene match: 4. CDR3 size: 17 residues. CDR3 DNA: TGTGCCAGCAGCTTGGGGCTAGCGGGAGTCAGCACAGATACGCAGTATTTT. It codes for CASSLGLAGVSTDTQYF.

This clone was seen just once. The V gene is TRBV7-2, the J gene TRBJ1-5; no reliable D call. The CDR3 totals 13 residues. Germline lookup yields CDR1 SGHTA and CDR2 FQGNSA. The V end lost 1 base, the J end lost 5 bases, and 6 bases lay between the germline ends. The CDR3 loop reads CASSLVLYQPQHF. DNA for the CDR3: TGTGCCAGCAGCTTAGTTCTGTATCAGCCCCAGCATTTT.

The J gene is TRBJ2-1, the V gene TRBV2, with TRBD1 matching over 9 bases. The CDR3 sequence is 13 residues long. Trimming removed 5 bases from V and 10 bases from J; junction bases left unmatched: 6. Germline assignment: CDR1 SNHLY and CDR2 FYNNEI. The DNA of the CDR3 is TGTGCCAGCAGTCAAAACAGGGGGCCCGAGCAGTTCTTC. Its translation: CASSQNRGPEQFF.

As regards this clone: The same CDR3 is also encoded by other DNA sequences in this sample. The rearrangement links TRBV7-2 to TRBJ2-5, with unresolved D. Deletions cut 5 bases from V and 0 bases from J, with 7 bases between. The CDR3 has 13 amino acids. Per germline, CDR1 SGHTA and CDR2 FQGNSA. The CDR3 sequence: CASSRGNQETQYF. For the CDR3, the DNA is TGTGCCAGCAGCCGTGGCAACCAAGAGACCCAGTACTTC.

The chain employs TRBV11-3 and TRBJ2-2; TRBD1 aligns across 9 bases. The CDR3 extends over 17 amino acids. From germline, CDR1 is SGHNT and CDR2 YENEEA. After removal of 2 bases from V and 1 base from J, the junction contained 5 bases not matched to a gene. The CDR3 reads CASSLTQGAMNTGELFF. As DNA, the CDR3 is TGTGCCAGCAGCTTAACACAGGGGGCGATGAACACCGGGGAGCTGTTTTTT.

This chain links TRBV4-3 with TRBJ2-3, with D perhaps TRBD2 (6 bases). The CDR3 runs to 16 residues. V was clipped by 1 base and J by 0 bases, with 11 bases between them. Germline assignment: CDR1 LGHNA and CDR2 YSLEER. The CDR3 region is CASSQVVGTSTDTQYF. The CDR3 region has the DNA TGCGCCAGCAGCCAAGTGGTCGGGACTAGCACAGATACGCAGTATTTT.

The chain joins TRBV11-3 to TRBJ2-2, with a possible D match to TRBD1 (6 bases). The CDR3 has 15 residues. Trimming removed 4 bases at V and 5 bases at J, with 14 bases between. Germline V gives CDR1 SGHNT, CDR2 YENEEA. The DNA for the CDR3 is TGTGCCAGCAGCTCCCCGGGACATGAGACCGGGGAGCTGTTTTTT. Residues: CASSSPGHETGELFF.